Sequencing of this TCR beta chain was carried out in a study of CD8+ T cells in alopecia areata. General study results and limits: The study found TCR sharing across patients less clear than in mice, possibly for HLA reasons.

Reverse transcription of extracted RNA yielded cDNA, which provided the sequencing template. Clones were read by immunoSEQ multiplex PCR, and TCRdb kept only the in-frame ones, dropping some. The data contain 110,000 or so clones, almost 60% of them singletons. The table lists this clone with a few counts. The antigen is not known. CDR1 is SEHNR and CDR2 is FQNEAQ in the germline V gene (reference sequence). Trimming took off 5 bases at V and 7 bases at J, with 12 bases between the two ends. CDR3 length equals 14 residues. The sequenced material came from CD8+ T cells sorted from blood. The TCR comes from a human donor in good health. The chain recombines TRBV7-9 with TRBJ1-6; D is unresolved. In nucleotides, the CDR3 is TGTGCCAGCAGCCCCGGGAAGTCCAATTCACCCCTCCACTTT. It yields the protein CASSPGKSNSPLHF.